A selection of T cell receptor beta chains follows, all from one sample in a study of control samples from healthy donors and cancer patients. Using immunoSEQ multiplex PCR, the repertoire was profiled, and TCRdb retains in-frame clones only, with some absent. The profile shows some 120,000 clones, around 86% of them singletons. Material for sequencing was blood. These receptor sequences come from a man in his forties or fifties in good health. CDR3s include the opening cysteine and the closing phenylalanine or tryptophan. D genes are given only for firm matches. Only some rows state a clone size, as once, few, many or a class for expanded clones.

d_call	v_call	clone_size	j_call	cdr3_nt	cdr3_aa
-	TRBV9	-	TRBJ1-5	TGTGCCAGCAGCGTAGGCCAGGGTGGCAATCAGCCCCAGCATTTT	CASSVGQGGNQPQHF
TRBD2	TRBV4-1	once	TRBJ2-1	TGCGCCAGCAGCGGGGGGGGCTACAATGAGCAGTTCTTC	CASSGGGYNEQFF
-	TRBV3-1/TRBV3-2	-	TRBJ2-5	TGTGCCAGCAGCCAATTGGGGAAGCAAGAGACCCAGTACTTC	CASSQLGKQETQYF
TRBD2	TRBV9	-	TRBJ2-7	TGTGCCAGCAGCGTATCTAGCGGGGTCGCCTACGAGCAGTACTTC	CASSVSSGVAYEQYF
TRBD1	TRBV25-1	few	TRBJ2-4	TGTGCCAGCAGTCTTGGTCAGGGGGACATTCAGTACTTC	CASSLGQGDIQYF
-	TRBV6-5	-	TRBJ1-5	TGTGCCAGCAGTTACGAGCGAAATCAGCCCCAGCATTTT	CASSYERNQPQHF
-	TRBV7-9	-	TRBJ2-7	TGTGCCAGCAGCTCCATCAGGGCCCACGAGCAGTACTTC	CASSSIRAHEQYF
-	TRBV15	-	TRBJ1-4	TGTGCCACCAGCAGAGGAGGGGATGATGAAAAACTGTTTTTT	CATSRGGDDEKLFF
-	TRBV29-1	once	TRBJ2-3	TGCAGCGAGTCGGGGGGCCGCGGAACAGATACGCAGTATTTT	CSESGGRGTDTQYF
-	TRBV27	-	TRBJ2-2	TGTGCCAGCAGTCAAGTTAGAGCCGGGGAGCTGTTTTTT	CASSQVRAGELFF
-	TRBV6-1	-	TRBJ1-3	TGTGCCAGCAGTGCAGGGAACCTACTCTCTGGAAACACCATATATTTT	CASSAGNLLSGNTIYF
-	TRBV19	-	TRBJ2-2	TGTGCCAGTAGTATTAACAGGGTAAACACCGGGGAGCTGTTTTTT	CASSINRVNTGELFF
-	TRBV6-6	-	TRBJ2-1	TGTGCCAGCACCGCCTGGGTTAGGTCCTACAATGAGCAGTTCTTC	CASTAWVRSYNEQFF
-	TRBV5-6	-	TRBJ1-1	TGTGCCAGCAGCCCCCTTTATCCCATGAACACTGAAGCTTTCTTT	CASSPLYPMNTEAFF
TRBD2	TRBV24-1	-	TRBJ2-1	TGTGCCACCAGTGACAAACTAGCGGGATACAATGAGCAGTTCTTC	CATSDKLAGYNEQFF
TRBD2	TRBV10-1	once	TRBJ2-7	TGCGCCAGCAGCAACGGACTAGCGGGGGTCAGCGCCTACGAGCAGTACTTC	CASSNGLAGVSAYEQYF
TRBD1	TRBV7-2	-	TRBJ2-5	TGTGCCAGCAGCCCAGGACAGGCTAACCGGGAGACCCAGTACTTC	CASSPGQANRETQYF
TRBD1	TRBV6-5	once	TRBJ1-1	TGTGCCAGCAGTTACTCGCGGGGACAGGCTGAAGCTTTCTTT	CASSYSRGQAEAFF
-	TRBV11-2	-	TRBJ1-4	TGTGCCAGCAGCACTAACCCGGGACGGACGAATGAAAAACTGTTTTTT	CASSTNPGRTNEKLFF
-	TRBV5-1	-	TRBJ1-2	TGCGCCAGCAGCCTGGGACCTTCCACCAGGGGCTACACCTTC	CASSLGPSTRGYTF
-	TRBV11-3	-	TRBJ2-5	TGTGCCAGCAGCTCAGGGATCGGAAAGACCCAGTACTTC	CASSSGIGKTQYF
-	TRBV6-6	once	TRBJ2-3	TGTGCCAGCAGTTACGCTAGGGCGGCAGGTACGCAGTATTTT	CASSYARAAGTQYF
-	TRBV6-4	-	TRBJ2-1	TGTGCCAGCAGTGACACAGGGTACAATGAGCAGTTCTTC	CASSDTGYNEQFF
-	TRBV2	-	TRBJ1-1	TGTGCCAGCACAAAAGGAGAGTCGAACACTGAAGCTTTCTTT	CASTKGESNTEAFF
TRBD1	TRBV30	-	TRBJ2-1	TGTGCCTGGACGTTAGGACAGGGCCCCTACAATGAGCAGTTCTTC	CAWTLGQGPYNEQFF
-	TRBV11-3	-	TRBJ1-2	TGTGCCAGCAGCTACCTTGCGGGAATCTATGGCTACACCTTC	CASSYLAGIYGYTF
TRBD1	TRBV5-1	-	TRBJ2-5	TGCGCCAGCAGCCGAACAGGGGGCCAAGAGACCCAGTACTTC	CASSRTGGQETQYF
TRBD1	TRBV18	few	TRBJ2-7	TGTGCCAGCTCACAACCAGGGACAGCTCGCTCCTACGAGCAGTACTTC	CASSQPGTARSYEQYF
-	TRBV5-1	-	TRBJ2-2	TGCGCCAGCAGCCTTCACCTCGGGGGCACCGGGGAGCTGTTTTTT	CASSLHLGGTGELFF
TRBD1	TRBV7-9	-	TRBJ1-5	TGTGCCAGCTCGGGACAGGGGGTTCAGCCCCAGCATTTT	CASSGQGVQPQHF
-	TRBV6-5	-	TRBJ2-1	TGTGCCACCAGGGGGGGCCGCGGGGGATACAATGAGCAGTTCTTC	CATRGGRGGYNEQFF
-	TRBV6-5	-	TRBJ1-2	TGTGCCAGCAGTTACTCGGGGCGGCACGGCTACACCTTC	CASSYSGRHGYTF
-	TRBV12-5	-	TRBJ1-6	TGTGCTAGTGGAAGCAGCAATTCACCCCTCCACTTT	CASGSSNSPLHF
-	TRBV5-5	-	TRBJ1-2	TGTGCCAGCAGCTTGGACGCCATTAACTATGGCTACACCTTC	CASSLDAINYGYTF
TRBD1	TRBV6-5	-	TRBJ2-2	TGTGCCAGCAGTTCCGACAGGGGGCCCACCGGGGAGCTGTTTTTT	CASSSDRGPTGELFF
-	TRBV2	-	TRBJ1-5	TGTGCCAGCAACGCCCGCCCTGTCGACCCCAATCAGCCCCAGCATTTT	CASNARPVDPNQPQHF
TRBD2	TRBV7-6	few	TRBJ2-3	TGTGCCAGCAGCCGCCGGACTAGCGGGGGTGGCACAGATACGCAGTATTTT	CASSRRTSGGGTDTQYF
-	TRBV15	-	TRBJ2-3	TGTGCCACCAGCAGAGTTTCAGATACGCAGTATTTT	CATSRVSDTQYF
-	TRBV5-1	-	TRBJ1-1	TGCGCCAGCAGCCGTAACAGGGACACTGAAGCTTTCTTT	CASSRNRDTEAFF
-	TRBV4-3	-	TRBJ2-7	TGCGCCAGCAGCCAAGAGGTAGAGACCCTGGGGGTTTACGAGCAGTACTTC	CASSQEVETLGVYEQYF
-	TRBV21-1	few	TRBJ1-3	TGTGCCAGCAGCAAAACCTCCTGGGTTTTATATTTT	CASSKTSWVLYF
-	TRBV7-6	-	TRBJ1-2	TGTGCCAGCAGCTTAGGAGGACGGGATGGCTACACCTTC	CASSLGGRDGYTF
-	TRBV7-9	-	TRBJ1-3	TGTGCCAGCAGCTTAGGAACCGGCCGTGGAAACACCATATATTTT	CASSLGTGRGNTIYF
-	TRBV29-1	-	TRBJ2-5	TGCAGCATTACATCTGGGACATTTCAAGAGACCCAGTACTTC	CSITSGTFQETQYF
-	TRBV9	-	TRBJ2-7	TGTGCCAGCAGCGTAGAAAACAGCTTCTACGAGCAGTACTTC	CASSVENSFYEQYF
-	TRBV5-6	-	TRBJ1-2	TGTGCCAGCAGCTCGCCCAGGTTGAGGCGGGGAGGGGACTATGGCTACACCTTC	CASSSPRLRRGGDYGYTF
-	TRBV4-3	-	TRBJ2-3	TGCGCCAGCAGCCAAGATCGCGGGGTCGGGCAGTATTTT	CASSQDRGVGQYF
-	TRBV5-6	-	TRBJ2-7	TGTGCCAGCAGCTTACGTCAGGGGCGCTCCTACGAGCAGTACTTC	CASSLRQGRSYEQYF
TRBD1	TRBV7-9	few	TRBJ1-1	TGTGCCAGCAGCTTACGACAGGGGGGTTTGGCTGAAGCTTTCTTT	CASSLRQGGLAEAFF